The entry below describes one T cell receptor beta chain. A junction end diverges from the germline sequence, so it may reflect a read error. The sample comes from a study of blood T cell repertoires in COVID-19. About the study: PBMCs, B-cell-depleted T cells, or T cells provided the cDNA or gDNA that made up the material.

Assay used: immunoSEQ multiplex PCR; TCRdb lists only in-frame clones, some missing. The sample lists hundreds of thousands of clones; 70% to 90% were seen once. The CDR3 length is 14 residues. Germline loops: CDR1 LNHNV, CDR2 YYDKDF (reference sequence). The sequenced sample was PBMCs or T cells enriched from blood (not recorded which). The TCR originated in a woman aged 40-49 years who had recovered from COVID-19. The V gene is TRBV15, the J gene TRBJ2-3, with a possible D match to TRBD2 (6 bases). The CDR3 loop is CATRRGEGTDTQYF. CDR3 sequence (DNA): TGTGCCACCAGAAGAGGGGAGGGCACAGATACGCAGTATTTT.